A single sample is the source of the 20 T cell receptor beta chains below, sequenced in a study of blood T cell repertoires in COVID-19. TCRdb keeps only in-frame clones here, not all; method: immunoSEQ multiplex PCR. The sample shows 200,000 to 250,000 clones, approximately 83% of them seen only once. The sequencing input was peripheral blood. Every receptor here comes from a woman aged 45-65 years with acute or convalescent COVID-19.

The rearrangement joins TRBV11-2 to TRBJ1-2, with TRBD1 as a possible D gene (6 bases). Germline V CDR1 and CDR2: SGHAT, FQNNGV. The CDR3 length is 16 residues. Deletions cut 0 bases from V and 4 bases from J, with 15 bases between. CDR3 nucleotides: TGTGCCAGCAGCTTAGATGCCCCAGGGGCCAGCTATGGCTACACCTTC. Its protein product is CASSLDAPGASYGYTF.

The rearrangement uses TRBV4-2 and TRBJ1-2, with D uncertain. V lost 1 base and J lost 4, with 13 bases in between. The CDR3 totals 15 residues. Germline V gene sequence: CDR1 LGHNA, CDR2 YNFKEQ. Written as DNA, the CDR3 is TGTGCCAGCAGCCAAGTCGACTCCCCGTCCTATGGCTACACCTTC. Its translation: CASSQVDSPSYGYTF.

This CDR3 reads CASSHDSTGELFF. Written as DNA, the CDR3 is TGCGCCAGCAGCCACGACAGCACCGGGGAGCTGTTTTTT. The chain uses TRBV4-1 and TRBJ2-2, with D possibly TRBD1 on 5 matching bases. Trimming took 3 bases from V and 4 from J, leaving 6 bases between them. The germline gives CDR1 MGHRA, CDR2 YSYEKL. The CDR3 sequence is 13 residues long.

Comment on this clone: Other DNA sequences of this sample code for an identical CDR3. In DNA, the CDR3 is TGTGCCAGCCGGACAGGAGTCAATCAGCCCCAGCATTTT. This translates into CASRTGVNQPQHF. This chain joins TRBV6-5 and TRBJ1-5, with 7 bases fitting TRBD1. With 8 bases clipped from V and 3 bases from J, the junction kept 4 bases outside the gene matches. Germline V lookup: CDR1 MNHEY, CDR2 SVGAGI. The CDR3 sequence is 13 residues long.

The chain employs TRBV5-4 and TRBJ2-5, with D perhaps matching TRBD1 (5 bases). Germline loops: CDR1 SGHNT, CDR2 YYREEE (reference sequence). The CDR3 sequence is 15 residues long. Deletions cut 0 bases from V and 5 bases from J, with 14 bases between. Here the CDR3 reads CASSLEGLSVETQYF. For the CDR3, the DNA is TGTGCCAGCAGCTTGGAGGGGCTCTCGGTCGAGACCCAGTACTTC. The entire variable domain, with the rest obtained from reference TRBV5-4 and TRBJ2-5, is as follows: ETGVTQSPTHLIKTRGQQVTLRCSSQSGHNTVSWYQQALGQGPQFIFQYYREEENGRGNFPPRFSGLQFPNYSSELNVNALELDDSALYLCASSLEGLSVETQYFGPGTRLLVL.

The chain combines TRBV21-1 with TRBJ2-1; the DNA was not used to check the table's D call, TRBD2. TRBV21-1 is assigned pseudogene status. The CDR3 covers 20 residues. CDR3 protein: CASSKARTSGGSSSYNEQFF. The CDR3 region has the DNA TGTGCCAGCAGCAAGGCAAGGACTAGCGGGGGCTCGAGCTCCTACAATGAGCAGTTCTTC.

A single count supports this clone. This rearrangement joins TRBV19 to TRBJ2-6; TRBD1 matches at 12 bases. The CDR3 loop spans 17 amino acids. Per germline, CDR1 LNHDA and CDR2 SQIVND (reference sequence). The V and J ends lost 3 bases and 4 bases, in that order; junction bases with no gene match: 4. The CDR3 region has the DNA TGTGCCAGTAGTATGGGACAGGGGGCTACCGGGGCCAACGTCCTGACTTTC. Amino acids: CASSMGQGATGANVLTF.

J is TRBJ2-1 and V is TRBV5-1, with D possibly TRBD2 on 5 matching bases. Germline V CDR1 and CDR2: SGHRS, YFSETQ. This CDR3 has 14 residues. Trimming took 2 bases from V and 1 from J, leaving 7 bases between them. CDR3 residues: CASSFEGSYNEQFF. CDR3 bases: TGCGCCAGCAGCTTCGAGGGTTCCTACAATGAGCAGTTCTTC.

This chain joins TRBV5-1 and TRBJ1-4; D gene uncertain. The V gene's germline CDR1 is SGHRS and CDR2 YFSETQ. V lost 1 base to trimming and J lost 0 bases, with 7 bases between them. The CDR3 totals 15 residues. CDR3 in amino acids: CASSLRGATNEKLFF. In DNA form, the CDR3 reads TGCGCCAGCAGCTTGCGGGGAGCAACTAATGAAAAACTGTTTTTT.

This chain uses TRBV7-2 with TRBJ2-5, with 8 positions matching TRBD2. This CDR3 contains 14 residues. V lost 2 bases, J lost 7 bases, and 6 bases stayed unmatched. The V gene's germline CDR1 is SGHTA and CDR2 FQGNSA. For the CDR3, the DNA is TGTGCCAGCAGCTTATTTGGCGGGAGGTCGACCCAGTACTTC. This sequence encodes CASSLFGGRSTQYF.

V gene TRBV19 combines with J gene TRBJ2-7; 9 nucleotides agree with TRBD1. This CDR3 contains 20 residues. Germline CDR1 reads LNHDA; CDR2 reads SQIVND (reference sequence). Trimming removed 3 bases from V and 2 bases from J; junction bases left unmatched: 20. CDR3 DNA sequence: TGTGCCAGTAGTATGGGTGCCGGGACAGGGTCATCCCCGTGGCCCTACGAGCAGTACTTC. Protein product: CASSMGAGTGSSPWPYEQYF.

The V gene is TRBV4-1, the J gene TRBJ2-3; TRBD2 might be the D (6 bases). V lost 5 bases and J 0 bases, leaving 15 bases between the germline ends. CDR1 is MGHRA and CDR2 is YSYEKL in the germline V gene. This CDR3 contains 16 residues. The CDR3 DNA is TGCGCCAGCAGCGAAATAGCGGTGGGAAGCACAGATACGCAGTATTTT. Amino acid sequence: CASSEIAVGSTDTQYF.

This clone appeared once. The chain employs TRBV6-5 and TRBJ1-4; D is ambiguous. This CDR3 is 15 amino acids long. The germline V gene has CDR1 MNHEY and CDR2 SVGAGI. Trimming removed 0 bases at V and 7 bases at J, with 12 bases between. The CDR3 DNA is TGTGCCAGCAGTTACTCCCGGGGTTTGACTGAAAAACTGTTTTTT. Its protein is CASSYSRGLTEKLFF.

The chain has TRBV6-5 and TRBJ2-7, with 10 nucleotides matching TRBD1. V lost 8 bases to trimming and J lost 5 bases; unmatched junction nucleotides: 6. Looked up from germline, CDR1 is MNHEY and CDR2 is SVGAGI. The CDR3 consists of 13 residues. The CDR3 nucleotides read TGTGCCAGCGGAAGGACAGGGGGTGACGAGCAGTACTTC. Amino acids: CASGRTGGDEQYF.

V gene TRBV19 combines with J gene TRBJ1-2; D call uncertain. CDR1 LNHDA and CDR2 SQIVND come from the germline V gene (reference sequence). V was trimmed by 2 bases and J by 6 bases, leaving 22 bases between them. The CDR3 spans 17 residues. CDR3 nucleotide sequence: TGTGCCAGTAGTATAAGTATTGGATATGGAGGGAAGAATGGCTACACCTTC. It translates to CASSISIGYGGKNGYTF.

The chain couples TRBV7-9 to TRBJ2-2; 10 nucleotides agree with TRBD1. The V gene's germline CDR1 is SEHNR and CDR2 FQNEAQ (reference sequence). The trim removed 2 bases at V and 5 bases at J, leaving 5 bases unmatched. The CDR3 contains 16 residues. The CDR3 nucleotides read TGTGCCAGCAGCTTATCGGGACAGGGGCGAACCGGGGAGCTGTTTTTT. Its translation is CASSLSGQGRTGELFF.

J is TRBJ2-7 and V is TRBV12-3 or TRBV12-4, with D maybe TRBD1 (6 bases). The CDR3 sequence is 12 residues long. Deletions cut 5 bases from V and 4 bases from J, with 9 bases between. CDR3 loop: CASSPTGYEQYF. CDR3 nucleotides: TGTGCCAGCAGTCCGACAGGATACGAGCAGTACTTC.

The rearrangement links TRBV4-2 to TRBJ2-7; D uncertain. This CDR3 is 14 amino acids long. Per germline, CDR1 LGHNA and CDR2 YNFKEQ. V shed 4 bases and J shed 4 bases, with 14 bases lying between them. For the CDR3, the DNA is TGTGCCAGCAGCCCCCGGAACTCAGGTTACGAGCAGTACTTC. Translation: CASSPRNSGYEQYF.

The chain links TRBV2 to TRBJ1-5; D call uncertain. Trimming cost V 6 bases and J 3 bases, with 9 bases left between them. Germline V gene lookup returns CDR1 SNHLY and CDR2 FYNNEI. This CDR3 region has 13 residues. CDR3 protein: CASSPVPNQPQHF. The CDR3, as DNA: TGTGCCAGCAGCCCCGTCCCCAATCAGCCCCAGCATTTT.

V and J are TRBV3-1 (or the pseudogene TRBV3-2) and TRBJ2-6; 7 bases match TRBD2. CDR1 is LGHDT and CDR2 is YNNKEL in the germline V gene (reference sequence). V dropped 6 bases and J dropped 0; count of bases not matched to a gene: 11. There are 18 residues in the CDR3. In DNA form, the CDR3 reads TGTGCCAGCAGTCCGGGACTAAAATCCTCCTCTGGGGCCAACGTCCTGACTTTC. Translated, it gives CASSPGLKSSSGANVLTF.